Listed here are 5 T cell receptor beta chains from one sample, sequenced in a study of graft-versus-host responses after intestinal transplantation. Their recognized antigens are unknown. Produced via immunoSEQ multiplex PCR; TCRdb's table is partial and in-frame only. The repertoire holds some 140,000 clones, with about nine tenths as singletons. Sequenced here: unstimulated CD4+ T cells sorted from spleen or lymph node cells, sampled before intestinal transplant. The origin of the receptors is a human donor who received an intestinal transplant.

V gene TRBV25-1 combines with J gene TRBJ1-2; a possible D gene is TRBD1 (5 bases). Trimming cost V 3 bases and J 7 bases, with 15 bases left between them. The V gene's germline CDR1 is MGHDK and CDR2 SYGVNS. The CDR3 totals 14 residues. CDR3 sequence: CASSEDGAVGGYTF. CDR3 nucleotide sequence: TGTGCCAGCAGTGAGGATGGGGCAGTGGGTGGCTACACCTTC.

This chain links TRBV6-4 with TRBJ1-2; TRBD1 aligns across 10 bases. CDR3 length equals 13 residues. V was pared by 7 bases and J by 3 bases, with 2 bases of the junction left unmatched. Germline CDR1 and CDR2: MRHNA and SNTAGT. The chain's CDR3 is CASKGQGDYGYTF. In DNA form, the CDR3 reads TGTGCCAGCAAAGGACAGGGGGACTATGGCTACACCTTC.

This clone has only a few counts. The chain has TRBV19 and TRBJ1-1, with D hard to call. This CDR3 is built from 12 residues. The V gene lost 3 bases and the J gene lost 6 bases, with 8 bases spanning the gap. Per germline, CDR1 LNHDA and CDR2 SQIVND (reference sequence). Here the CDR3 DNA reads TGTGCCAGTAGTATGAGTGACGCTGAAGCTTTCTTT. Residues: CASSMSDAEAFF.

V and J are TRBV25-1 and TRBJ2-7; D not certain. Germline lookup yields CDR1 MGHDK and CDR2 SYGVNS. The V and J ends lost 4 bases and 0 bases respectively, with 10 bases between them. The CDR3 loop spans 14 amino acids. The CDR3 DNA reads as TGTGCCAGCAGTGGTCGCCCAAGCTCCTACGAGCAGTACTTC. Protein: CASSGRPSSYEQYF.

This clone has just one count. The chain links TRBV5-1 to TRBJ1-6; D not resolved. Germline CDR1 reads SGHRS; CDR2 reads YFSETQ. The CDR3 extends over 14 amino acids. Deletions cut 2 bases from V and 7 bases from J, with 10 bases between. The CDR3 loop reads CASSFTITNSPLHF. CDR3 sequence (DNA): TGCGCCAGCAGCTTTACTATCACCAATTCACCCCTCCACTTT.